The 27 T cell receptor beta chains listed next were all sequenced from one sample in a study of control samples from healthy donors and cancer patients. Only in-frame clones appear in the TCRdb table, and some are missing; sequencing was by immunoSEQ multiplex PCR. The sample lists about 130,000 clones, approximately 90% seen once, with around 3% in the top ten. The sequenced sample was blood. The receptor set was obtained from a man aged 45 to 65 in good health.

This chain links TRBV2 with TRBJ1-5, with D possibly matching TRBD1 (5 bases). V lost 5 bases and J lost 0, with 11 bases in between. Germline-derived CDR1 and CDR2 are SNHLY and FYNNEI. The CDR3 has 15 amino acids. The CDR3 is CASSPGTDSNQPQHF. The CDR3 coding sequence is TGTGCCAGCAGTCCAGGGACGGATAGCAATCAGCCCCAGCATTTT. Full variable domain (outside the CDR3, taken from reference TRBV2 and TRBJ1-5): EPEVTQTPSHQVTQMGQEVILRCVPISNHLYFYWYRQILGQKVEFLVSFYNNEISEKSEIFDDQFSVERPDGSNFTLKIRSTKLEDSAMYFCASSPGTDSNQPQHFGDGTRLSIL.

The chain is built from TRBV10-3 and TRBJ2-7, with 7 bases matching TRBD1. The V segment lost 5 bases and the J segment 0 bases; nucleotides outside the gene matches: 4. The length of the CDR3 is 14 residues. The germline CDR1 and CDR2 sequences are ENHRY and SYGVKD. The CDR3 bases are TGTGCCATCAGTAACCACAGGGGCTCCTACGAGCAGTACTTC. It translates to CAISNHRGSYEQYF.

This CDR3 reads CASSDQRNTEAFF. The CDR3, as DNA: TGCGCCAGCAGTGATCAGAGGAACACTGAAGCTTTCTTT. The rearrangement uses TRBV10-2 and TRBJ1-1; D remains unclear. The CDR3 contains 13 residues. Germline assignment: CDR1 WSHSY and CDR2 SAAADI. With 3 bases removed from V and 1 base from J, the gap between germline ends came to 6 bases.

The rearrangement links TRBV5-1 to TRBJ1-6; no clear D. The CDR3 has 15 residues. The V and J ends lost 0 bases and 7 bases respectively, with 11 bases between them. Germline V gives CDR1 SGHRS, CDR2 YFSETQ. The CDR3 sequence is CASSLDSPGNSPLHF. The CDR3 region has the DNA TGCGCCAGCAGCTTGGATAGTCCGGGGAATTCACCCCTCCACTTT.

The chain links TRBV5-5 to TRBJ2-7; 7 bases fit TRBD1. The CDR3 covers 15 residues. The germline gives CDR1 SGHKS, CDR2 YYEKEE (reference sequence). J was trimmed by 0 bases and V by 2 bases; bases with no gene match: 5. The CDR3 sequence is CASSFQGVFSYEQYF. In nucleotides, the CDR3 is TGTGCCAGCAGCTTTCAGGGGGTGTTCTCCTACGAGCAGTACTTC. The full variable domain, in which reference TRBV5-5 and TRBJ2-7 provide the parts outside the CDR3, is DAGVTQSPTHLIKTRGQQVTLRCSPISGHKSVSWYQQVLGQGPQFIFQYYEKEERGRGNFPDRFSARQFPNYSSELNVNALLLGDSALYLCASSFQGVFSYEQYFGPGTRLTVT.

The chain combines TRBV2 with TRBJ2-3; D could derive from TRBD1 or TRBD2 (5 bases each). V lost 4 bases, J lost 2 bases, and 10 bases lay in between. This CDR3 has 14 residues. The germline V gene encodes CDR1 SNHLY and CDR2 FYNNEI. The CDR3 DNA is TGTGCCAGCAGTGCCCGGGGCCCCACAGATACGCAGTATTTT. Translation: CASSARGPTDTQYF. Supplemented by reference TRBV2 and TRBJ2-3, the full variable domain reads EPEVTQTPSHQVTQMGQEVILRCVPISNHLYFYWYRQILGQKVEFLVSFYNNEISEKSEIFDDQFSVERPDGSNFTLKIRSTKLEDSAMYFCASSARGPTDTQYFGPGTRLTVL.

The chain has TRBV19 and TRBJ2-1; 9 bases are a match to TRBD1. The CDR3 runs to 15 residues. Per germline, CDR1 LNHDA and CDR2 SQIVND (reference sequence). V gave up 5 bases and J gave up 5 bases; unmatched junction bases: 7. The CDR3 reads CASSPLGTGNNEQFF. CDR3 bases: TGTGCCAGTAGTCCTCTCGGGACAGGGAACAATGAGCAGTTCTTC. The full variable domain, in which reference TRBV19 and TRBJ2-1 provide the parts outside the CDR3, is DGGITQSPKYLFRKEGQNVTLSCEQNLNHDAMYWYRQDPGQGLRLIYYSQIVNDFQKGDIAEGYSVSREKKESFPLTVTSAQKNPTAFYLCASSPLGTGNNEQFFGPGTRLTVL.

The chain joins TRBV6-6 to TRBJ2-1; D is uncertain. Germline values: CDR1 MNHNY, CDR2 SVGAGI (reference sequence). V was shortened by 5 bases and J by 4 bases, with 9 bases between the two germline ends. The length of the CDR3 is 13 residues. The CDR3 region has the DNA TGTGCCAGCAGTGGGCTAACTTACAATGAGCAGTTCTTC. It specifies CASSGLTYNEQFF.

The V call is TRBV19, the J call TRBJ2-6; D unresolved. This CDR3 spans 15 amino acids. The germline V gene encodes CDR1 LNHDA and CDR2 SQIVND (reference sequence). Trimming took off 7 bases at V and 7 bases at J, with 17 bases between the two ends. The CDR3 sequence: CASTAPTSGANVLTF. CDR3 in DNA: TGTGCCAGTACCGCTCCGACCAGTGGAGCCAACGTCCTGACTTTC. Drawing the rest from reference TRBV19 and TRBJ2-6, the complete variable domain is DGGITQSPKYLFRKEGQNVTLSCEQNLNHDAMYWYRQDPGQGLRLIYYSQIVNDFQKGDIAEGYSVSREKKESFPLTVTSAQKNPTAFYLCASTAPTSGANVLTFGAGSRLTVL.

The chain links TRBV11-2 to TRBJ1-4; TRBD1 might be the D (5 bases). Trimming took 3 bases from V and 2 from J, leaving 19 bases between them. The germline V gene encodes CDR1 SGHAT and CDR2 FQNNGV. The CDR3 runs to 18 residues. CDR3 amino acids: CASSFSGSTVPTNEKLFF. As DNA, the CDR3 is TGTGCCAGCAGCTTTTCAGGGTCGACGGTTCCGACTAATGAAAAACTGTTTTTT.

The genes are TRBV27 and TRBJ2-2; D is tentatively TRBD1 or TRBD2 (5 bases each). This CDR3 has 12 residues. Between the trimmed V and J ends, which lost 3 bases and 8 bases, there was a span of 7 bases. Germline V gene sequence: CDR1 MNHEY, CDR2 SMNVEV (reference sequence). The CDR3 DNA sequence: TGTGCCAGCAGTTTTGGGGGAGGGGAGCTGTTTTTT. Residues: CASSFGGGELFF.

On this clone: Mismatch with germline at one junction end may stem from a read error. The gene calls are TRBV30 and TRBJ2-5, with no clear D. The CDR3 runs to 12 residues. Germline V gives CDR1 GTSNPN, CDR2 SVGIG (reference sequence). CDR3 amino acids: CAWSANQETQYF. The CDR3 DNA follows: TGTGCCTGGAGTGCTAACCAGGAGACCCAGTACTTC.

The V call is TRBV4-1, the J call TRBJ2-2; 12 nucleotides agree with TRBD2. CDR3 size: 18 residues. V was clipped by 3 bases and J by 4 bases; unmatched bases: 9. Per the germline V gene, CDR1 is MGHRA and CDR2 is YSYEKL. The CDR3 sequence is CASSHRLAGVTSTGELFF. The CDR3 DNA follows: TGCGCCAGCAGCCATAGACTAGCGGGGGTGACGAGCACCGGGGAGCTGTTTTTT.

In DNA, the CDR3 is TGTGCCAGCATGGACAGGGCGACAGGAAACACCATATATTTT. Amino acid sequence: CASMDRATGNTIYF. V and J are TRBV28 and TRBJ1-3; 8 bases align to TRBD1. The CDR3 sequence is 14 residues long. J was trimmed by 4 bases and V by 7 bases; bases with no gene match: 6. CDR1 is MDHEN, CDR2 SYDVKM, per germline.

This clone was detected only a few times. The chain employs TRBV18 and TRBJ1-1; no firm D call. Trimming pared 2 bases from V and 3 bases from J, leaving 7 bases between. The CDR3 consists of 13 residues. CDR1 KGHSH and CDR2 LQKENI come from the germline V gene. The CDR3 protein is CASSPAIDTEAFF. Written as DNA, the CDR3 is TGTGCCAGCTCACCAGCGATAGACACTGAAGCTTTCTTT.

This clone came up a few times. J is TRBJ2-1 and V is TRBV18, with unresolved D. The CDR3 extends over 13 amino acids. Germline V gene sequence: CDR1 KGHSH, CDR2 LQKENI. Trimming removed 2 bases at V and 9 bases at J, with 11 bases between. CDR3 in DNA: TGTGCCAGCTCACCAGGAGCACCGGGTGAGCAGTTCTTC. Its translation: CASSPGAPGEQFF.

The chain has TRBV5-6 and TRBJ1-3; D gene unclear. V lost 0 bases and J 2 bases, leaving 9 bases between the germline ends. The germline V gene encodes CDR1 SGHDT and CDR2 YYEEEE. The CDR3 extends over 15 amino acids. The CDR3 nucleotides read TGTGCCAGCAGCTTGGGGGGTGTGCCTGGAAACACCATATATTTT. Its protein product is CASSLGGVPGNTIYF.

The chain carries TRBV27 and TRBJ2-1; no firm D call. Germline V gives CDR1 MNHEY, CDR2 SMNVEV (reference sequence). The CDR3 runs to 14 residues. The V and J ends lost 2 bases and 5 bases respectively, with 10 bases between them. The CDR3 DNA reads as TGTGCCAGCAGTTTAGCGGTCTTTCACAATGAGCAGTTCTTC. Translating it yields CASSLAVFHNEQFF.

The chain recombines TRBV7-9 with TRBJ1-2, with 10 bases matching TRBD1. J was trimmed by 12 bases and V by 0 bases; bases with no gene match: 10. This CDR3 has 15 residues. Looked up from germline, CDR1 is SEHNR and CDR2 is FQNEAQ (reference sequence). CDR3 sequence reads: CASSLAAGTGVRDTF. CDR3 sequence (DNA): TGTGCCAGCAGCTTAGCGGCCGGGACAGGGGTTCGGGACACCTTC.

The CDR3 here is CASSFRGRGGGTEAFF. For the CDR3, the DNA is TGCGCCAGCAGCTTCCGCGGGCGGGGGGGTGGCACTGAAGCTTTCTTT. J is TRBJ1-1 and V is TRBV5-1; maybe TRBD1 (5 bases). Germline V gives CDR1 SGHRS, CDR2 YFSETQ. The CDR3 consists of 16 residues. V lost 2 bases and J 4 bases, leaving 18 bases between the germline ends.

This clone appeared a few times. J is TRBJ2-3 and V is TRBV5-5; 10 bases are a match to TRBD2. The CDR3 has 20 amino acids. CDR1 is SGHKS, CDR2 YYEKEE, per germline (reference sequence). V lost 1 base and J lost 4; bases outside the gene matches: 18. The CDR3 DNA reads as TGTGCCAGCAGCTTGCGGGGACAGAGTCGGGCTAGCGGGGGATCAGATACGCAGTATTTT. It codes for CASSLRGQSRASGGSDTQYF.

Worth noting for this clone: This CDR3 is also generated by other DNA sequences in the sample. The chain recombines TRBV6-6 with TRBJ1-2; TRBD1 matches at 7 bases. V lost 2 bases to trimming and J lost 3 bases; unmatched junction nucleotides: 6. Germline lookup yields CDR1 MNHNY and CDR2 SVGAGI (reference sequence). The CDR3 length is 15 residues. The CDR3 DNA sequence: TGTGCCAGCAGTTACCGACCCGGGACAGACTATGGCTACACCTTC. Translated: CASSYRPGTDYGYTF.

The chain uses TRBV7-3 and TRBJ2-1, with 10 positions matching TRBD2. Germline lookup yields CDR1 SGHTA and CDR2 FQGTGA. The CDR3 consists of 16 residues. V gave up 2 bases and J gave up 9 bases; unmatched junction bases: 10. The CDR3 region has the DNA TGTGCCAGCAGCTTAGCTTCTAGCGGGGGAGTAGGTGAGCAGTTCTTC. Protein sequence: CASSLASSGGVGEQFF.

This chain joins TRBV7-9 and TRBJ1-1; D gene ambiguous. The CDR3 length is 14 residues. V lost 2 bases and J 3 bases, leaving 10 bases between the germline ends. Germline V lookup: CDR1 SEHNR, CDR2 FQNEAQ (reference sequence). The CDR3 DNA follows: TGTGCCAGCAGCTTATACGAACAGCACACTGAAGCTTTCTTT. Encoded protein: CASSLYEQHTEAFF.

This clone was detected a few times. The chain couples TRBV5-4 to TRBJ2-7, with TRBD2 matching over 13 bases. The CDR3 is 15 amino acids. From germline, CDR1 is SGHNT and CDR2 YYREEE (reference sequence). The V and J ends lost 4 bases and 4 bases, in that order; junction bases with no gene match: 5. The CDR3: CASSPPTSGGYEQYF. The CDR3 nucleotides read TGTGCCAGCAGCCCACCGACTAGCGGGGGGTACGAGCAGTACTTC. Filled out from reference TRBV5-4 and TRBJ2-7, the complete variable domain reads ETGVTQSPTHLIKTRGQQVTLRCSSQSGHNTVSWYQQALGQGPQFIFQYYREEENGRGNFPPRFSGLQFPNYSSELNVNALELDDSALYLCASSPPTSGGYEQYFGPGTRLTVT.

The chain combines TRBV11-2 with TRBJ2-7; possible D gene TRBD1, 5 bases. Trimming pared 2 bases from V and 0 bases from J, leaving 14 bases between. CDR1 SGHAT and CDR2 FQNNGV come from the germline V gene. The CDR3 extends over 16 amino acids. CDR3 DNA sequence: TGTGCCAGCAGCTTAATGAACAAGGGGCTCTCCTACGAGCAGTACTTC. Translating gives CASSLMNKGLSYEQYF.

The V gene is TRBV19, the J gene TRBJ2-2; a weak D match, TRBD2 (5 bases). Germline V gives CDR1 LNHDA, CDR2 SQIVND (reference sequence). The V and J ends lost 7 bases and 5 bases respectively, with 11 bases between them. This CDR3 has 13 residues. The CDR3 is CASTSGWTGELFF. The CDR3 bases are TGTGCCAGTACATCGGGGTGGACCGGGGAGCTGTTTTTT.